One TCR beta chain is described in this entry. Its target is unknown. Measured with immunoSEQ multiplex PCR; TCRdb has only the in-frame clones, and not every one. The sample records around 2,100,000 clones, approximately 94% being singletons. CD45RO-negative CD8 cells positively selected for CCR7 made up the naive population, which excluded terminally differentiated effector memory CD45RA+ cells. The sample comes from a study of shared clonotypes between healthy human individuals. Study outcomes and limitations: A handful of donors shared around 5.2% of their naive CD4 clonotypes. The generation probabilities recorded for non-shared clonotypes fell below those of clonotypes shared by all four donors.

The CDR3 runs 14 residues. Trimming cost V 8 bases and J 6 bases; bases outside gene matches: 10. Per germline, CDR1 LNHNV and CDR2 YYDKDF (reference sequence). The chain uses TRBV15 and TRBJ2-7, with 10 bases aligning to TRBD2. The TCR sequence derives from a young man in good health. The sequencing sample was made of naive CD8+ T cells sorted from blood. CDR3 nucleotides: TGTGCCACCCGTAGTCTAGCGGGGGAATTCGAGCAGTACTTC. Encoded protein: CATRSLAGEFEQYF.